The 3 T cell receptor beta chains listed next were all sequenced from one sample in a study of cytomegalovirus exposure and HLA in healthy donors. The PCR had 60 Vbeta and 13 Jbeta primers. Sequencing was performed with immunoSEQ multiplex PCR; in TCRdb, only in-frame clones are kept and a portion is missing. Of some 190,000 clones listed, 82% were seen once; the top ten hold over 1.5%. The sample taken for sequencing was PBMCs. These receptors were taken from a man aged 40-55 years in good health and CMV-seronegative.

The genes are TRBV28 and TRBJ1-2, with 7 bases fitting TRBD1. Germline V lookup: CDR1 MDHEN, CDR2 SYDVKM. J was trimmed by 3 bases and V by 5 bases; bases with no gene match: 9. This CDR3 is 15 amino acids long. The CDR3 nucleotides read TGTGCCAGCAGTCGCCCGAACAGGGGTGACTATGGCTACACCTTC. It specifies CASSRPNRGDYGYTF.

The genes are TRBV9 and TRBJ1-2; TRBD1 is a possible D gene (6 bases). This CDR3 is built from 13 residues. Germline-derived CDR1 and CDR2 are SGDLS and YYNGEE. V was pared by 3 bases and J by 4 bases, with 10 bases between. Here the CDR3 reads CASSGRGPYGYTF. For the CDR3, the DNA is TGTGCCAGCAGCGGCAGGGGTCCCTATGGCTACACCTTC.

The chain is built from TRBV5-1 and TRBJ1-3; D remains unclear. Germline V gives CDR1 SGHRS, CDR2 YFSETQ. The CDR3 runs to 14 residues. Trimming pared 0 bases from V and 0 bases from J, leaving 4 bases between. The CDR3 sequence is CASSLDYSGNTIYF. The CDR3 DNA follows: TGCGCCAGCAGCTTGGACTACTCTGGAAACACCATATATTTT.